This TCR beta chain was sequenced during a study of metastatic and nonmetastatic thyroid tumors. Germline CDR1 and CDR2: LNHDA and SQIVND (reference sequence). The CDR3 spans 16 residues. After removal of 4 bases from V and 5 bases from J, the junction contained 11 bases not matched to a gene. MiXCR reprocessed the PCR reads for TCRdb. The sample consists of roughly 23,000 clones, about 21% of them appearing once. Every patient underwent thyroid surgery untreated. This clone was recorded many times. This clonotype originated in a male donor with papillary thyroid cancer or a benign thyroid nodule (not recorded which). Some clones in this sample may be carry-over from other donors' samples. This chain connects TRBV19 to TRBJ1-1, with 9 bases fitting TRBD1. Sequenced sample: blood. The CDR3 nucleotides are TGTGCCAGTAGTACCGGGACAGGGTCAAAGTGGACTGAAGCTTTCTTT. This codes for CASSTGTGSKWTEAFF.